Listed below are T cell receptor beta chains from one sample, sequenced in a study of T cell responses to AZD1222 COVID-19 vaccine. Libraries were prepared by immunoSEQ multiplex PCR; TCRdb keeps only in-frame clonotypes and omits some of them. The table shows 130,000 to 150,000 clones, with 80% to 90% occurring only once. The specimen was peripheral blood, collected on day 0 of AZD1222 vaccination. These receptors were collected from an adult in good health. The CDR3 runs from the conserved cysteine through the conserved F or W. The D gene is left open where the match is weak. Clone size is shown for a subset of rows, as once, few, many or a class of expanded clone.

j_gene: TRBJ1-4; d_gene: NA; abundance: NA; v_gene: TRBV15; CDR3nt: TGTGCCGCGACCCGGGCGGCTTCAACTAATGAAAAACTGTTTTTT; CDR3aa: CAATRAASTNEKLFF
j_gene: TRBJ1-4; d_gene: NA; abundance: NA; v_gene: TRBV9; CDR3nt: TGTGCCAGCAGCGTAGGGGGAGAACAGGGCAAAAAACTGTTTTTT; CDR3aa: CASSVGGEQGKKLFF
j_gene: TRBJ1-1; d_gene: NA; abundance: NA; v_gene: TRBV11-3; CDR3nt: TGTGCCACGAGGGGAGTGAGCACTGAAGCTTTCTTT; CDR3aa: CATRGVSTEAFF
j_gene: TRBJ1-3; d_gene: NA; abundance: few; v_gene: TRBV25-1; CDR3nt: TGTGCCAGCAGTGAATCTCGCAGAGCCTCTGGAAACACCATATATTTT; CDR3aa: CASSESRRASGNTIYF
j_gene: TRBJ2-5; d_gene: NA; abundance: once; v_gene: TRBV4-1; CDR3nt: TGCGCCCCTAAAGGTCGACCTCAAGAGACCCAGTACTTC; CDR3aa: CAPKGRPQETQYF
j_gene: TRBJ1-2; d_gene: NA; abundance: NA; v_gene: TRBV6-5; CDR3nt: TGTGCCAGCAGTTTAGGACAAGGGGGCTACACCTTC; CDR3aa: CASSLGQGGYTF
j_gene: TRBJ1-1; d_gene: NA; abundance: NA; v_gene: TRBV3-1/TRBV3-2; CDR3nt: TGTGCCAGCAGCCAACCTTACACTGAAGCTTTCTTT; CDR3aa: CASSQPYTEAFF
j_gene: TRBJ1-5; d_gene: NA; abundance: NA; v_gene: TRBV5-1; CDR3nt: TGCGCCAGCAGCTTTGGCCCAGGGATACCGCCCCAGCATTTT; CDR3aa: CASSFGPGIPPQHF
j_gene: TRBJ1-4; d_gene: NA; abundance: NA; v_gene: TRBV5-4; CDR3nt: TGTGCCAGCAGCTTGGGGACACTCTCTAATGAAAAACTGTTTTTT; CDR3aa: CASSLGTLSNEKLFF
j_gene: TRBJ2-3; d_gene: NA; abundance: NA; v_gene: TRBV7-9; CDR3nt: TGTGCCAGCAGCCCGACAACCCTAAACACAGATACGCAGTATTTT; CDR3aa: CASSPTTLNTDTQYF
j_gene: TRBJ1-3; d_gene: NA; abundance: NA; v_gene: TRBV3-1/TRBV3-2; CDR3nt: TGTGCCAGCGCCCGCGGACTGATCTCTGGAAACACCATATATTTT; CDR3aa: CASARGLISGNTIYF
j_gene: TRBJ1-2; d_gene: TRBD1; abundance: few; v_gene: TRBV28; CDR3nt: TGTGCCAGCAGTCGCGGGACAGGGGGCGACTATGGCTACACCTTC; CDR3aa: CASSRGTGGDYGYTF
j_gene: TRBJ2-1; d_gene: NA; abundance: NA; v_gene: TRBV6-4; CDR3nt: TGTGCCAGCAGTGACGATGGGATAAGCGATGAGCAGTTCTTC; CDR3aa: CASSDDGISDEQFF
j_gene: TRBJ1-3; d_gene: NA; abundance: once; v_gene: TRBV3-1/TRBV3-2; CDR3nt: TGTGCCAGCAGATGGGGGGTCTCTGGAAACACCATATATTTT; CDR3aa: CASRWGVSGNTIYF
j_gene: TRBJ1-1; d_gene: NA; abundance: once; v_gene: TRBV19; CDR3nt: TGTGCCAGTAGTATGGGGCGGCTGTGGTCTGAAGCTTTCTTT; CDR3aa: CASSMGRLWSEAFF
j_gene: TRBJ2-1; d_gene: TRBD2; abundance: NA; v_gene: TRBV6-5; CDR3nt: TGTGCCAGCAGCGGGACTAGCGGAAATGAGCAGTTCTTC; CDR3aa: CASSGTSGNEQFF
j_gene: TRBJ2-6; d_gene: TRBD1; abundance: NA; v_gene: TRBV4-1; CDR3nt: TGCGCCAGCAGCCCGGGACAGGCCTACTCTGGGGCCAACGTCCTGACTTTC; CDR3aa: CASSPGQAYSGANVLTF
j_gene: TRBJ2-1; d_gene: NA; abundance: NA; v_gene: TRBV28; CDR3nt: TGTGCCAGCAGTTCGGAGTACAATGAGCAGTTCTTC; CDR3aa: CASSSEYNEQFF
j_gene: TRBJ1-4; d_gene: NA; abundance: NA; v_gene: TRBV11-2; CDR3nt: TGTGCCAGCAGCCCATTATATCAAACAGGGAATCTGTTTTTT; CDR3aa: CASSPLYQTGNLFF
j_gene: TRBJ2-3; d_gene: TRBD1; abundance: once; v_gene: TRBV28; CDR3nt: TGTGCCAGCGAAGACAGGGCGGCCGATACGCAGTATTTT; CDR3aa: CASEDRAADTQYF
j_gene: TRBJ2-3; d_gene: NA; abundance: NA; v_gene: TRBV12-3/TRBV12-4; CDR3nt: TGTGCCAGCAGCCCCCCCCCACTGATCAAGCAGTATTTT; CDR3aa: CASSPPPLIKQYF
j_gene: TRBJ1-1; d_gene: NA; abundance: NA; v_gene: TRBV4-3; CDR3nt: TGCGCCAGCAGTCCGGGCCCCGCGGCTCCTAACACTGAAGCTTTCTTT; CDR3aa: CASSPGPAAPNTEAFF
j_gene: TRBJ2-7; d_gene: TRBD2; abundance: NA; v_gene: TRBV10-2; CDR3nt: TGCGCCAGCATGGGACTAGCGGGCTCTTCCTACGTGGAGCAGTACTTC; CDR3aa: CASMGLAGSSYVEQYF
j_gene: TRBJ2-4; d_gene: NA; abundance: NA; v_gene: TRBV2; CDR3nt: TGTGCCAGCAAGCCCAGACATTTAGCCAAAAACATTCAGTACTTC; CDR3aa: CASKPRHLAKNIQYF
j_gene: TRBJ2-2; d_gene: NA; abundance: NA; v_gene: TRBV19; CDR3nt: TGTGCCAGTAGTGGATGGCACTTGAACACCGGGGAGCTGTTTTTT; CDR3aa: CASSGWHLNTGELFF
j_gene: TRBJ1-6; d_gene: TRBD1; abundance: NA; v_gene: TRBV28; CDR3nt: TGTGCCAGCAGCCGACTCGACAGGGGTTATTCACCCCTCCACTTT; CDR3aa: CASSRLDRGYSPLHF
j_gene: TRBJ1-5; d_gene: NA; abundance: NA; v_gene: TRBV6-5; CDR3nt: TGTGCCAGCAGTTACTCGTACAAACAGGATCAGCCCCAGCATTTT; CDR3aa: CASSYSYKQDQPQHF
j_gene: TRBJ2-7; d_gene: TRBD2; abundance: NA; v_gene: TRBV7-6; CDR3nt: TGTGCCAGCAGCTTAACTAGCGGGGGCGAGCAGTACTTC; CDR3aa: CASSLTSGGEQYF
j_gene: TRBJ2-7; d_gene: TRBD1; abundance: NA; v_gene: TRBV9; CDR3nt: TGTGCCAGCAGCCCACGGACAGGAACCTACGAGCAGTACTTC; CDR3aa: CASSPRTGTYEQYF
j_gene: TRBJ1-1; d_gene: TRBD1; abundance: NA; v_gene: TRBV6-5; CDR3nt: TGTGCCAGCAGTTACAGGACAGGGATAACTGAAGCTTTCTTT; CDR3aa: CASSYRTGITEAFF
j_gene: TRBJ2-3; d_gene: NA; abundance: few; v_gene: TRBV29-1; CDR3nt: TGCAGCGTTGAAGATCGGGACAGCACAGATACGCAGTATTTT; CDR3aa: CSVEDRDSTDTQYF
j_gene: TRBJ1-4; d_gene: NA; abundance: NA; v_gene: TRBV20-1; CDR3nt: TGCAGTGCTAGTGGTCCAAGGGGTGAAAAACTGTTTTTT; CDR3aa: CSASGPRGEKLFF
j_gene: TRBJ1-2; d_gene: TRBD1; abundance: NA; v_gene: TRBV9; CDR3nt: TGTGCCAGCAGCCCAGGGGGGGTTGGGTACTATGGCTACACCTTC; CDR3aa: CASSPGGVGYYGYTF
j_gene: TRBJ1-2; d_gene: TRBD1; abundance: NA; v_gene: TRBV10-3; CDR3nt: TGTGCCATCAGCCACCGGGACAGGGGTATCTATGGCTACACCTTC; CDR3aa: CAISHRDRGIYGYTF
j_gene: TRBJ1-4; d_gene: TRBD1; abundance: NA; v_gene: TRBV11-2; CDR3nt: TGTGCCAGCAGCTTAGCGGGGACAGGACCGGATCAAAAACTGTTTTTT; CDR3aa: CASSLAGTGPDQKLFF
j_gene: TRBJ2-5; d_gene: NA; abundance: NA; v_gene: TRBV28; CDR3nt: TGTGCCAGCAGACTGGGACAACAAGAGACCCAGTACTTC; CDR3aa: CASRLGQQETQYF
j_gene: TRBJ1-1; d_gene: NA; abundance: NA; v_gene: TRBV29-1; CDR3nt: TGCAGCGTCAAAACAGGGCTGAACACTGAAGCTTTCTTT; CDR3aa: CSVKTGLNTEAFF
j_gene: TRBJ2-1; d_gene: TRBD2; abundance: NA; v_gene: TRBV4-2; CDR3nt: TGTGCCAGCAGCCAGGGTGGACTAGCGGGCTTAGGTGCCTACAATGAGCAGTTCTTC; CDR3aa: CASSQGGLAGLGAYNEQFF
j_gene: TRBJ2-5; d_gene: NA; abundance: NA; v_gene: TRBV2; CDR3nt: TGTGCCAGCAGTGGAGGACAGTCCCTGGGGGAGACCCAGTACTTC; CDR3aa: CASSGGQSLGETQYF
j_gene: TRBJ1-5; d_gene: TRBD1; abundance: NA; v_gene: TRBV5-6; CDR3nt: TGTGCCAGCAGCCGGACAGGGGGAAATCAGCCCCAGCATTTT; CDR3aa: CASSRTGGNQPQHF
j_gene: TRBJ1-2; d_gene: TRBD1; abundance: NA; v_gene: TRBV28; CDR3nt: TGTGCCAGCAGTTCGGGACAGGGGGCCTACTATGGCTACACCTTC; CDR3aa: CASSSGQGAYYGYTF
j_gene: TRBJ1-3; d_gene: NA; abundance: NA; v_gene: TRBV10-2; CDR3nt: TGCGCCAGCAGTTTAAGGGGGGTCGCTGGAAACACCATATATTTT; CDR3aa: CASSLRGVAGNTIYF
j_gene: TRBJ2-5; d_gene: TRBD2; abundance: NA; v_gene: TRBV28; CDR3nt: TGTGCCAGCAGCCGGGGACTAGCGGGCGTCAGAGAGACCCAGTACTTC; CDR3aa: CASSRGLAGVRETQYF
j_gene: TRBJ2-3; d_gene: NA; abundance: NA; v_gene: TRBV9; CDR3nt: TGTGCCAGCAGCGTAGGCTACGGAGAGAGGGGGGCAGATACGCAGTATTTT; CDR3aa: CASSVGYGERGADTQYF
j_gene: TRBJ2-1; d_gene: TRBD2; abundance: NA; v_gene: TRBV5-4; CDR3nt: TGTGCCAGCAGCTTGGCCACTAGCGGGAGCCACAATGAGCAGTTCTTC; CDR3aa: CASSLATSGSHNEQFF
j_gene: TRBJ1-1; d_gene: NA; abundance: NA; v_gene: TRBV7-9; CDR3nt: TGTGCCAGCAGCCTCGTTTCAATGAACACTGAAGCTTTCTTT; CDR3aa: CASSLVSMNTEAFF
j_gene: TRBJ2-2; d_gene: NA; abundance: NA; v_gene: TRBV6-5; CDR3nt: TGTGCCAGCAAAAGCCGAGGGCCGAGCGGGGAGCTGTTTTTT; CDR3aa: CASKSRGPSGELFF
j_gene: TRBJ1-4; d_gene: NA; abundance: few; v_gene: TRBV5-8; CDR3nt: TGTGCCAGCAGCTTGATGTTAGGCAGGAATGAAAAACTGTTTTTT; CDR3aa: CASSLMLGRNEKLFF
j_gene: TRBJ2-7; d_gene: NA; abundance: NA; v_gene: TRBV29-1; CDR3nt: TGCAGCGTTGGGGAGAGGGCTGAGCAGTACTTC; CDR3aa: CSVGERAEQYF
j_gene: TRBJ1-4; d_gene: NA; abundance: NA; v_gene: TRBV7-9; CDR3nt: TGTGCCAGCAGCTTAGCCATCAGGGGAACGGGGGAAAAACTGTTTTTT; CDR3aa: CASSLAIRGTGEKLFF
j_gene: TRBJ1-2; d_gene: NA; abundance: NA; v_gene: TRBV28; CDR3nt: TGTGCCAGCAGCCCTAGACAGCTCTATGGCTACACCTTC; CDR3aa: CASSPRQLYGYTF
j_gene: TRBJ1-2; d_gene: NA; abundance: NA; v_gene: TRBV5-5; CDR3nt: TGTGCCAGCATCCCAGACGGCTATGGCTACACCTTC; CDR3aa: CASIPDGYGYTF
j_gene: TRBJ1-2; d_gene: NA; abundance: NA; v_gene: TRBV11-1; CDR3nt: TGTGCCAGCAGCACGAACGCGGACAGTCGCTACACCTTC; CDR3aa: CASSTNADSRYTF
j_gene: TRBJ1-5; d_gene: NA; abundance: NA; v_gene: TRBV12-5; CDR3nt: TGTGCTAGTGGTTCGCGGGGGGGCAATCAGCCCCAGCATTTT; CDR3aa: CASGSRGGNQPQHF
j_gene: TRBJ2-7; d_gene: NA; abundance: NA; v_gene: TRBV10-2; CDR3nt: TGCGCCAGCAGTAACTCCTACGAGCAGTACTTC; CDR3aa: CASSNSYEQYF